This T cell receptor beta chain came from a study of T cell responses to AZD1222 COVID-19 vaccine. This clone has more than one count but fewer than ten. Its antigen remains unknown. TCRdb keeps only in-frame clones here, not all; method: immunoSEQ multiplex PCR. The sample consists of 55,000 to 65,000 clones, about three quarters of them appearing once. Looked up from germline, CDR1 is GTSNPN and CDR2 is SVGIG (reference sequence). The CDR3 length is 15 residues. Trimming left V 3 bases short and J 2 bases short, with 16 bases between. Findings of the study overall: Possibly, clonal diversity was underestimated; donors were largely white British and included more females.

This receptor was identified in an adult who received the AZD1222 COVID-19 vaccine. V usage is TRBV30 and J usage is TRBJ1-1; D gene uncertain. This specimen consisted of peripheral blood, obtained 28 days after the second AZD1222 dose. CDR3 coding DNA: TGTGCCTGGAGGTCGAGGAGGCATCCTAACACTGAAGCTTTCTTT. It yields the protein CAWRSRRHPNTEAFF.